Sequencing of this TCR beta chain was carried out in a study of cytomegalovirus exposure and HLA in healthy donors. The primer mix had 60 Vbeta and 13 Jbeta primers. The repertoire was sequenced with immunoSEQ multiplex PCR; TCRdb's copy has only in-frame clones and lacks some. The repertoire holds 140,000 to 150,000 clones, with over 60% as singletons. This receptor was taken from a man aged 35-49 years in good health and CMV-seropositive. Sequences were obtained from PBMCs.

The DNA of the CDR3 is TGCAGCGTTTTAGATGAGACTAACTATGGCTACACCTTC. Its translation: CSVLDETNYGYTF. This sequence joins TRBV29-1 and TRBJ1-2; no clear D. The germline CDR1 and CDR2 sequences are SQVTM and ANQGSEA. The CDR3 consists of 13 residues. Trimming removed 5 bases at V and 0 bases at J, with 10 bases between. The full variable domain, completed using reference TRBV29-1 and TRBJ1-2, is SAVISQKPSRDICQRGTSLTIQCQVDSQVTMMFWYRQQPGQSLTLIATANQGSEATYESGFVIDKFPISRPNLTFSTLTVSNMSPEDSSIYLCSVLDETNYGYTFGSGTRLTVV.